The sequence of this TCR beta chain was determined in a study of blood T cell repertoires in COVID-19. Overall study: T cells, B-cell-depleted T cells, or PBMCs provided the cDNA or gDNA that served as material.

This CDR3 contains 14 residues. From germline, CDR1 is LGHDT and CDR2 YNNKEL (reference sequence). V was trimmed by 7 bases and J by 3 bases, leaving 12 bases between them. Profiled with immunoSEQ multiplex PCR; TCRdb holds only in-frame clones, not every one. The table lists 380,000 or so clones, about 87% of them singletons, with approximately 1.2% in the top ten. This sequence was found in a man younger than 45 who had recovered from COVID-19. The V and J genes are TRBV3-1 (or the pseudogene TRBV3-2) and TRBJ2-2; maybe TRBD1 (7 bases). Source material: PBMCs or T cells enriched from blood (not recorded which). CDR3 sequence (DNA): TGTGCCAGCACTGCAGGGGGGTACACCGGGGAGCTGTTTTTT. Residues: CASTAGGYTGELFF.